Sequencing of this TCR beta chain was carried out in a study of blood T cell repertoires in COVID-19. Study-wide background: Acute and convalescent COVID-19 samples came from the United States, Italy and Spain. PBMCs, B-cell-depleted T cells, or T cells provided the cDNA or gDNA that made up the material.

This clone appeared a single time. As handled by the study authors: Amplification of reference gene primers provided the estimated nucleated cell counts. Assay used: immunoSEQ multiplex PCR; TCRdb lists only in-frame clones, some missing. The V and J calls and the clone size are those of that table, but D and trimming were determined from the DNA. Of around 700,000 clones in the sample, 75% to 90% were seen once. V was clipped by 4 bases and J by 0 bases; unmatched bases: 8. The CDR3 has 17 amino acids. Germline assignment: CDR1 SGHKS and CDR2 YYEKEE (reference sequence). The source material was peripheral blood. This TCR was sampled from a woman aged 18-29 years with acute or convalescent COVID-19. This rearrangement joins TRBV5-5 to TRBJ1-5, with 9 bases matching TRBD1. CDR3 DNA sequence: TGTGCCAGCAGCCCCCGGGACAGGGACTATAGCAATCAGCCCCAGCATTTT. It translates to CASSPRDRDYSNQPQHF.